The T cell receptor (beta chain) under discussion was sequenced for a study of Ad26.COV2.S vaccination and SARS-CoV-2 variants. Study-wide context: By the intramuscular route, Ad26.COV2.S was given once, or twice 56 days apart.

Here immunoSEQ multiplex PCR was the method, and the copy in TCRdb shows in-frame clones only, minus some. The repertoire holds about 320,000 clones, with 70% to 90% as singletons. Germline values: CDR1 LGHDT, CDR2 YNNKEL (reference sequence). CDR3 size: 13 residues. Trimming removed 0 bases at V and 6 bases at J, with 9 bases between. Stated treatment: roughly 20 received Ad26.COV2.S at low or high dose, single or two shots; several received placebo; per-sample allocation not given. Sampling was done on day 63 after the first vaccine or placebo injection. As to this clone: What it recognizes is unknown.

Broader study findings: It is possible that the TCR breadth and depth analyses underestimated the total T cell responses.

This specimen was peripheral blood, taken in a trial of Ad26.COV2.S vaccine versus placebo. The V gene is TRBV3-1 (or the pseudogene TRBV3-2), the J gene TRBJ2-7, with D unclear. This clonotype originated in a person between 18 and 59 years old who received the Ad26.COV2.S COVID-19 vaccine or a placebo. In DNA form, the CDR3 reads TGTGCCAGCAGCCAAGACAGGCAGACCGAGCAGTACTTC. This encodes CASSQDRQTEQYF.